The 17 T cell receptor beta chains below were found in one sample sequenced in a study of prognosis after radiotherapy for stage I lung cancer. The TCR beta CDR3 region was amplified from genomic DNA, with two rounds of multiplex PCR being used for the amplification. Primers were specific to each TRBV and TRBJ gene in first-round PCR. TCRdb redid the calling of the multiplex PCR reads with MiXCR, one entry per CDR3 protein. The sample carries about 35,000 distinct CDR3 sequences, about 34% recorded once. The sequencing used PBMCs, collected before or after stereotactic body radiation therapy (not recorded which). The receptor set was obtained from a donor of 50 years or more with non-small cell lung cancer.

In its sample, this clonotype was seen many times. This chain uses TRBV7-9 with TRBJ2-7; 7 nucleotides match TRBD1. From germline, CDR1 is SEHNR and CDR2 FQNEAQ (reference sequence). The CDR3 length is 16 residues. V was pared by 1 base and J by 2 bases, with 8 bases of the junction left unmatched. CDR3 DNA sequence: TGTGCCAGCAGCTTAGTTTTGAACAGGGGTCCCTACGAGCAGTACTTC. It is translated as CASSLVLNRGPYEQYF.

This clonotype was counted a few times. This rearrangement joins TRBV7-9 to TRBJ2-2; D perhaps matches TRBD2 (5 bases). The CDR3 covers 16 residues. V was clipped by 4 bases and J by 6 bases, with 18 bases between them. CDR1 and CDR2 (germline): SEHNR, FQNEAQ (reference sequence). The CDR3 reads CASSYPRTGVPGELFF. CDR3 nucleotide sequence: TGTGCCAGCAGCTATCCTCGGACCGGGGTACCCGGGGAGCTGTTTTTT.

This clonotype turned up a few times. A much larger clone differs by one base, so this may be a read error. The rearrangement joins TRBV30 to TRBJ1-4; D ambiguous. The germline V gene has CDR1 GTSNPN and CDR2 SVGIG (reference sequence). This CDR3 is 14 amino acids long. V was shortened by 4 bases and J by 8 bases, with 17 bases between the two germline ends. The CDR3 spells CAWTIVVSGEKLFF. The CDR3 coding sequence is TGTGCCTGGACCATCGTGGTGTCGGGGGAAAAACTGTTTTTT.

Note on this clonotype: This probably arose from a read error, given a far larger clone one base away. The chain uses TRBV6-4 and TRBJ1-1; D is perhaps TRBD1 (6 bases). Germline V lookup: CDR1 MRHNA, CDR2 SNTAGT. The length of the CDR3 is 14 residues. V was cut by 5 bases and J by 5 bases, with 15 bases left in between. The CDR3 protein is CASSPGHGLTEAFF. The CDR3 bases are TGTGCCAGCAGTCCGGGACATGGATTAACTGAAGCTTTCTTT.

This clonotype has a count of ten or more. The gene calls are TRBV28 and TRBJ1-2; TRBD1 matches 10 bases. Germline-derived CDR1 and CDR2 are MDHEN and SYDVKM. The CDR3 loop spans 15 amino acids. Losses at the gene ends were 3 bases for V and 4 bases for J; bases not matched to a gene: 5. For the CDR3, the DNA is TGTGCCAGCAGTTTCGGACAGGGGGGGTTCTATGGCTACACCTTC. This gives the protein CASSFGQGGFYGYTF.

This clonotype was counted many times. The rearrangement joins TRBV5-1 to TRBJ2-1, with D unresolved. The CDR3 covers 13 residues. The germline V gene encodes CDR1 SGHRS and CDR2 YFSETQ. Trimming cost V 0 bases and J 2 bases, with 3 bases left between them. The CDR3: CASSLDAYNEQFF. Here the CDR3 DNA reads TGCGCCAGCAGCTTGGACGCCTACAATGAGCAGTTCTTC.

With regard to this clonotype: This may be a read error, as it is one base from a much larger clone. The rearrangement uses TRBV6-2 or TRBV6-3 and TRBJ2-3, with D perhaps TRBD1 or TRBD2 (5 bases each). CDR1 is MNHEY and CDR2 is SVGEGT in the germline V gene. The V end was cut by 2 bases, the J end by 4 bases, with 13 bases between. The CDR3 has 15 residues. The chain's CDR3 is CASSYALGVPDTQYF. The CDR3 region has the DNA TGTGCCAGCAGTTACGCGTTGGGGGTCCCAGATACGCAGTATTTT.

This clonotype has a single count. The chain couples TRBV20-1 to TRBJ1-5; D is uncertain. V was pared by 0 bases and J by 9 bases, with 9 bases between. Germline V gene lookup returns CDR1 DFQATT and CDR2 SNEGSKA (reference sequence). This CDR3 is 12 amino acids long. Here the CDR3 DNA reads TGCAGTGCTAGAGATTTTCGAACGCCCCAGCATTTT. This codes for CSARDFRTPQHF.

The J gene is TRBJ2-7, the V gene TRBV12-3 or TRBV12-4; TRBD1 might be the D (5 bases). The CDR3 sequence is 15 residues long. V lost 3 bases and J 4 bases, leaving 16 bases between the germline ends. The CDR3 DNA follows: TGTGCCAGCAGTTTCCGGACATCAGCGATTTACGAGCAGTACTTC. This sequence encodes CASSFRTSAIYEQYF.

This clonotype was recorded many times. This chain joins TRBV13 and TRBJ2-7, with D unclear. This CDR3 region has 15 residues. CDR1 and CDR2 (germline): PRHDT, FYEKMQ (reference sequence). V gave up 2 bases and J gave up 2 bases, with 13 bases separating them. In nucleotides, the CDR3 is TGTGCCAGCAGCTTAAGCAACAGCTTCCCCTACGAGCAGTACTTC. This gives the protein CASSLSNSFPYEQYF.

Remarks on this clonotype: With only one base between it and a far larger clone, this is likely a read error. The CDR3 coding sequence is TGTGCCAGTTCCTCAGGGTTGAACGAGCAGTACTTC. Encoded protein: CASSSGLNEQYF. The chain links TRBV6-9 to TRBJ2-7; a possible D gene is TRBD1 (5 bases). The germline CDR1 and CDR2 sequences are MNHGY and SVAAGI. CDR3 length equals 12 residues. Between the trimmed V and J ends, which lost 9 bases and 5 bases, there was a span of 14 bases.

This clonotype was picked up many times. This chain connects TRBV28 to TRBJ2-7; D may be TRBD2 (5 bases). CDR3 length: 15 amino acids. V dropped 5 bases and J dropped 0 bases, with 14 bases sitting between them. Germline V gene lookup returns CDR1 MDHEN and CDR2 SYDVKM. The CDR3 DNA is TGTGCCAGCAGTATGAGGAGGTTAAGCTCCTACGAGCAGTACTTC. Encoded protein: CASSMRRLSSYEQYF.

The chain combines TRBV29-1 with TRBJ2-5, with 13 nucleotides matching TRBD2. Per germline, CDR1 SQVTM and CDR2 ANQGSEA. The CDR3 sequence is 15 residues long. V lost 4 bases and J lost 5; bases outside the gene matches: 7. CDR3 sequence reads: CSVVLAGGPGETQYF. CDR3 coding DNA: TGCAGCGTTGTACTAGCGGGGGGGCCCGGGGAGACCCAGTACTTC. Together with reference TRBV29-1 and TRBJ2-5, the CDR3 gives the full variable domain: SAVISQKPSRDICQRGTSLTIQCQVDSQVTMMFWYRQQPGQSLTLIATANQGSEATYESGFVIDKFPISRPNLTFSTLTVSNMSPEDSSIYLCSVVLAGGPGETQYFGPGTRLLVL.

This clonotype was recorded many times. J is TRBJ2-3 and V is TRBV5-1, with no clear D. From germline, CDR1 is SGHRS and CDR2 YFSETQ. V dropped 4 bases and J dropped 0 bases, with 6 bases sitting between them. The CDR3 has 13 amino acids. The CDR3 nucleotides read TGCGCCAGCAGCCTATCCAGCACAGATACGCAGTATTTT. It is translated as CASSLSSTDTQYF. Full variable domain (rest looked up from reference TRBV5-1 and TRBJ2-3): KAGVTQTPRYLIKTRGQQVTLSCSPISGHRSVSWYQQTPGQGLQFLFEYFSETQRNKGNFPGRFSGRQFSNSRSEMNVSTLELGDSALYLCASSLSSTDTQYFGPGTRLTVL.

Notes on this clonotype: The conserved final phenylalanine or tryptophan is absent from the CDR3, which likely points to a read error. The J gene is TRBJ2-7, the V gene TRBV28, with D maybe TRBD2 (6 bases). Germline CDR1 MDHEN, CDR2 SYDVKM. Trimming took 5 bases from V and 2 from J, leaving 16 bases between them. The CDR3 is 15 residues long. CDR3 nucleotide sequence: TGTGCCAGCAGTAGACTTAGCGGTGAGGCCTACGAGCAGTACCTC. Protein product: CASSRLSGEAYEQYL.

Many counts were recorded for this clonotype. The gene calls are TRBV5-1 and TRBJ1-1; 9 nucleotides align to TRBD1. The germline CDR1 and CDR2 sequences are SGHRS and YFSETQ. J gave up 1 base and V 4 bases, and 5 bases lay outside the gene matches. CDR3 size: 15 residues. The CDR3 sequence: CASSPRQGENTEAFF. In DNA, the CDR3 is TGCGCCAGCAGCCCCCGACAGGGGGAGAACACTGAAGCTTTCTTT.

The rearrangement uses TRBV6-4 and TRBJ2-3, with a weak D call TRBD1 (5 bases). The V end lost 4 bases, the J end lost 4 bases, and 12 bases lay between the germline ends. In germline, CDR1 is MRHNA, CDR2 SNTAGT. CDR3 size: 14 residues. The CDR3, as DNA: TGTGCCAGCAGTGGACAGAGTGAGGCAGATACGCAGTATTTT. Its protein product is CASSGQSEADTQYF.